These 18 T cell receptor beta chains originate from one sample sequenced in a study of blood T cell repertoires in COVID-19. Sequencing used immunoSEQ multiplex PCR; TCRdb keeps in-frame clones, though not all of them. Among about half a million clones listed, 80% to 90% were seen once. Sequenced: PBMCs or T cells enriched from blood (not recorded which). Receptors were obtained from an older woman who had recovered from COVID-19.

V and J are TRBV4-1 and TRBJ1-1; D remains unclear. Germline loops: CDR1 MGHRA, CDR2 YSYEKL. This CDR3 is 18 amino acids long. The V and J ends lost 4 bases and 1 base respectively, with 22 bases between them. CDR3 DNA: TGCGCCAGCAGCCCAGTAGTCGGTACAAGGGAGGAGAACACTGAAGCTTTCTTT. Translating it yields CASSPVVGTREENTEAFF.

The rearrangement joins TRBV7-2 to TRBJ2-7; 10 bases are shared with TRBD1. This CDR3 comprises 17 residues. Germline V gene lookup returns CDR1 SGHTA and CDR2 FQGNSA. Trimming at V came to 1 base and at J to 0 bases, leaving 6 bases not matched to a gene. CDR3 bases: TGTGCCAGCAGCTTAGGATCCGGGACAGGGGCCTCCTACGAGCAGTACGTC. Residues: CASSLGSGTGASYEQYV.

The sample holds one count of this clone. This chain uses TRBV9 with TRBJ1-2; D gene ambiguous. The CDR3 spans 13 residues. The germline V gene has CDR1 SGDLS and CDR2 YYNGEE. Trimming left V 1 base short and J 4 bases short, with 8 bases between. Here the CDR3 reads CASSVLSSYGYTF. CDR3 DNA sequence: TGTGCCAGCAGCGTATTATCCAGCTATGGCTACACCTTC. Together with reference TRBV9 and TRBJ1-2, the CDR3 gives the full variable domain: DSGVTQTPKHLITATGQRVTLRCSPRSGDLSVYWYQQSLDQGLQFLIQYYNGEERAKGNILERFSAQQFPDLHSELNLSSLELGDSALYFCASSVLSSYGYTFGSGTRLTVV.

The chain joins TRBV24-1 to TRBJ1-4, with 9 bases identical to TRBD1. V lost 4 bases to trimming and J lost 8 bases; unmatched junction nucleotides: 4. This CDR3 spans 14 amino acids. CDR1 and CDR2 from the germline V gene are KGHDR and SFDVKD. CDR3 in amino acids: CATSEGQGGEKLFF. The CDR3 nucleotides are TGTGCCACCAGTGAGGGACAGGGAGGCGAAAAACTGTTTTTT.

This clone was seen a few times. This sequence joins TRBV5-5 and TRBJ2-1; 7 nucleotides match TRBD2. In germline, CDR1 is SGHKS, CDR2 YYEKEE (reference sequence). CDR3 length: 15 residues. Trimming cost V 0 bases and J 4 bases; bases outside gene matches: 4. This chain's CDR3 is CASSLAGGGYNEQFF. The CDR3 bases are TGTGCCAGCAGCTTGGCCGGGGGAGGGTACAATGAGCAGTTCTTC.

This chain uses TRBV6-1 with TRBJ1-1; D is possibly TRBD1 (5 bases). This CDR3 is 14 amino acids long. V lost 2 bases and J lost 1, with 8 bases in between. Germline CDR1 MNHNS, CDR2 SASEGT. CDR3 sequence: CASSEIGGNTEAFF. DNA of the CDR3: TGTGCCAGCAGTGAAATCGGGGGGAACACTGAAGCTTTCTTT.

The chain employs TRBV24-1 and TRBJ2-7; possible D gene TRBD1, 6 bases. The CDR3 contains 15 residues. Germline loops: CDR1 KGHDR, CDR2 SFDVKD. Between the trimmed V and J ends, which lost 4 bases and 3 bases, there was a span of 15 bases. The CDR3 DNA is TGTGCCACCAGTGACCCTAAGACAGGAGGCTACGAGCAGTACTTC. Its protein is CATSDPKTGGYEQYF.

V usage is TRBV2 and J usage is TRBJ2-7; the D is unclear. CDR1 and CDR2 from the germline V gene are SNHLY and FYNNEI. The CDR3 spans 10 residues. CDR3 coding DNA: TGTGCCAGCAGTGGCACTTGGTTCAACGTC. It yields the protein CASSGTWFNV.

The genes are TRBV18 and TRBJ2-1, with 7 bases matching TRBD2. Per the germline V gene, CDR1 is KGHSH and CDR2 is LQKENI. The CDR3 contains 16 residues. V lost 2 bases, J lost 10 bases, and 14 bases stayed unmatched. The chain's CDR3 is CASSPWIGGSGGEQFF. CDR3 DNA: TGTGCCAGCTCACCATGGATCGGCGGCTCCGGGGGGGAGCAGTTCTTC. Using reference TRBV18 and TRBJ2-1 for the parts outside the CDR3, the full variable domain is NAGVMQNPRHLVRRRGQEARLRCSPMKGHSHVYWYRQLPEEGLKFMVYLQKENIIDESGMPKERFSAEFPKEGPSILRIQQVVRGDSAAYFCASSPWIGGSGGEQFFGPGTRLTVL.

The gene calls are TRBV19 and TRBJ2-3; weak D call: TRBD2 (6 bases). V was clipped by 5 bases and J by 4 bases, with 10 bases between them. The CDR3 length is 13 residues. CDR1 and CDR2 from the germline V gene are LNHDA and SQIVND (reference sequence). Written as DNA, the CDR3 is TGTGCCAGTAGTCTCTCGGGGGCAGATACGCAGTATTTT. It codes for CASSLSGADTQYF.

This chain uses TRBV24-1 with TRBJ1-1; D is unresolved. The V end lost 3 bases, the J end lost 8 bases, and 15 bases lay between the germline ends. Germline-derived CDR1 and CDR2 are KGHDR and SFDVKD. This CDR3 has 14 amino acids. CDR3 loop: CATSDPSRVGEAFF. The CDR3 DNA sequence: TGTGCCACCAGTGATCCTTCTAGAGTAGGCGAAGCTTTCTTT.

Worth noting for this clone: The junction does not match germline at one end; this may be a read error. The chain couples TRBV3-1 (or the pseudogene TRBV3-2) to TRBJ2-1, with 13 bases fitting TRBD2. The CDR3 sequence is 14 residues long. CDR1 and CDR2 from the germline V gene are LGHDT and YNNKEL (reference sequence). The CDR3 DNA sequence: TGTGCCAGCAGAACTAGCGGGGGGGAGCCCCAAATGGTCTTC. This sequence encodes CASRTSGGEPQMVF.

The V gene is TRBV6-5, the J gene TRBJ1-2, with 7 positions matching TRBD1. V was pared by 5 bases and J by 2 bases, with 8 bases of the junction left unmatched. The CDR3 is 15 residues long. Germline V gene data show CDR1 as MNHEY and CDR2 as SVGAGI. This CDR3 is CASSKYRGTNYGYTF. The CDR3 coding sequence is TGTGCCAGCAGTAAATACAGGGGCACCAACTATGGCTACACCTTC.

This sequence joins TRBV14 and TRBJ1-3, with a tentative D call TRBD1 (6 bases). Between the trimmed V and J ends, which lost 5 bases and 3 bases, there was a span of 11 bases. Germline CDR1 SGHDN, CDR2 FVKESK. The CDR3 has 14 residues. The CDR3 sequence is CASSATGFGNTIYF. Here the CDR3 DNA reads TGTGCCAGCAGCGCCACAGGGTTTGGAAACACCATATATTTT.

This rearrangement joins TRBV6-2 or TRBV6-3 to TRBJ2-7, with D tentatively TRBD1 (6 bases). This CDR3 region has 14 residues. The V gene's germline CDR1 is MNHEY and CDR2 SVGEGT. Between the trimmed V and J ends, which lost 2 bases and 7 bases, there was a span of 15 bases. CDR3 loop: CASSYGGSDWEQYV. CDR3 DNA sequence: TGTGCCAGCAGTTACGGGGGCTCGGATTGGGAGCAGTACGTC.

V usage is TRBV2 and J usage is TRBJ1-2; D is undetermined. This CDR3 spans 14 amino acids. Trimming cost V 5 bases and J 0 bases, with 10 bases left between them. CDR1 SNHLY and CDR2 FYNNEI come from the germline V gene. CDR3 protein: CASSPTTSNYGYTF. The CDR3 DNA reads TGTGCCAGCAGTCCTACGACATCTAACTATGGCTACACCTTC.

V and J are TRBV5-4 and TRBJ1-2, with D hard to call. V gave up 2 bases and J gave up 4 bases, with 12 bases separating them. Germline-derived CDR1 and CDR2 are SGHNT and YYREEE (reference sequence). The CDR3 has 14 amino acids. In DNA, the CDR3 is TGTGCCAGCAGCTTAGCGGACGGCTCCTATGGCTACACCTTC. It is translated as CASSLADGSYGYTF.

J is TRBJ1-1 and V is TRBV19; D might be TRBD1 (5 bases). CDR3 length equals 13 residues. The V gene lost 4 bases and the J gene lost 5 bases, with 11 bases spanning the gap. CDR1 and CDR2 from the germline V gene are LNHDA and SQIVND (reference sequence). The CDR3, as DNA: TGTGCCAGTAGTACCGTGGGGGGGACTGAAGCTTTCTTT. It is translated as CASSTVGGTEAFF.